The source of this TCR beta chain is a study of low-dose radiotherapy and immunotherapy resistance in tumors. Turning to the study itself: Participants in Cohort 2 were given 1 Gy per fraction every two weeks, for 13 Gy over 26 weeks. Intravenous cyclophosphamide at 200 mg/m2 preceded radiation and immunotherapy by one day, every two weeks.

TRAV and TRBV primers primed cDNA for both TCRalpha and TCRbeta. Amplification of TCRs used a constant-region primer and V-primer adapter for approximately 19 PCR cycles. TCRdb analysed the reads with MiXCR anew, one entry per CDR3 protein. The repertoire holds roughly 100,000 distinct CDR3 sequences, with roughly 20% as singletons. This clonotype was observed many times. Trimming removed 4 bases from V and 1 base from J, with 8 bases in between. The CDR3 is 13 residues long. Germline V gene data show CDR1 as SGDLS and CDR2 as YYNGEE. Time point: after trial treatment. Treatment in this sample: LDRT plus nivolumab, ipilimumab, low-dose cyclophosphamide and aspirin (RACIN trial).

This chain uses TRBV9 with TRBJ1-1; no clear D. This specimen consisted of PBMCs, obtained after low-dose radiotherapy plus immunotherapy. The TCR originated in a female donor with ovarian cancer. CDR3 protein: CASSPLQNTEAFF. CDR3 DNA: TGTGCCAGCAGCCCCTTGCAGAACACTGAAGCTTTCTTT.